This T cell receptor (beta chain) was identified during a study of cytomegalovirus exposure and HLA in healthy donors. The CDR3 has 15 residues. The germline V gene has CDR1 LGHNA and CDR2 YSLEER. V lost 0 bases and J lost 8; bases outside the gene matches: 6. Method: immunoSEQ multiplex PCR; TCRdb's copy keeps in-frame clones and lacks some. The profile shows 160,000 or so clones, roughly 91% of them singletons. The material sequenced was PBMCs. This sequence was found in a man aged 18 to 35 in good health and CMV-seronegative. This chain uses TRBV4-3 with TRBJ2-1; 8 positions match TRBD2. This chain's CDR3 is CASSQDTGGVYEQFF. The CDR3 coding sequence is TGCGCCAGCAGCCAAGACACGGGAGGGGTGTATGAGCAGTTCTTC.